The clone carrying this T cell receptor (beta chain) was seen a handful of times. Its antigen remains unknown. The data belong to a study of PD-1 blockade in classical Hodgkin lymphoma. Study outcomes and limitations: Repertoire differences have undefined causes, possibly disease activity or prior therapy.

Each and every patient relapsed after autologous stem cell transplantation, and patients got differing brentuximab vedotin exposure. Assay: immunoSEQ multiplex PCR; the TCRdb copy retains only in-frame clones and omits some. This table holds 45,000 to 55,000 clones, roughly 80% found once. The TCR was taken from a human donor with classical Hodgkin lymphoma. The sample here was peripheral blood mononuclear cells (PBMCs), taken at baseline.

The CDR3 is CASSEAHGTSNEQFF. The CDR3 DNA is TGTGCCAGCAGTGAAGCGCACGGGACATCTAATGAGCAGTTCTTC. V is TRBV6-1 and J is TRBJ2-1, with D tentatively TRBD1 (6 bases). CDR1 is MNHNS, CDR2 SASEGT, per germline. V shed 0 bases and J shed 7 bases, with 13 bases lying between them. The CDR3 length is 15 residues.